Listed below are T cell receptor beta chains from one sample, sequenced in a study of cytotoxic CD8 clonotypes in ibrutinib-treated CLL. Libraries were prepared by immunoSEQ multiplex PCR; TCRdb keeps only in-frame clonotypes and omits some of them. Of more than 110,000 clones detected, roughly three quarters appear once; the ten largest clones hold roughly 4.7%. Material: PBMCs, obtained after 24 months of ibrutinib treatment. The receptors stem from a human donor with chronic lymphocytic leukemia. Both conserved end residues are part of each CDR3. A D gene is named only where the DNA matches it firmly. Expanded clones get a size class; other rows say once, few or many, or leave the size out.

J,D,V,size,CDR3,DNA
TRBJ2-7,TRBD1,TRBV29-1,.,CSVGRDRVLDEQYF,TGCAGCGTTGGCCGGGACAGGGTTTTGGACGAGCAGTACTTC
TRBJ1-1,.,TRBV21-1,.,CASSPSPAGNYTEAFF,TGTGCCAGCAGCCCCAGCCCCGCAGGGAATTACACTGAAGCTTTCTTT
TRBJ1-1,.,TRBV7-8,.,CASSPSTLNTEAFF,TGTGCCAGCAGCCCGAGTACCCTGAACACTGAAGCTTTCTTT
TRBJ2-1,.,TRBV7-8,.,CASSSGNSYNEQFF,TGTGCCAGCAGCTCCGGGAACTCCTACAATGAGCAGTTCTTC
TRBJ2-7,TRBD2,TRBV2,.,CASSPYSGRARGEQYF,TGTGCCAGCAGTCCATACAGCGGGAGGGCCCGCGGCGAGCAGTACTTC
TRBJ1-2,TRBD1,TRBV4-3,.,CASSQDWRTGAYGYTF,TGCGCCAGCAGCCAAGATTGGCGGACAGGGGCCTATGGCTACACCTTC
TRBJ2-1,TRBD2,TRBV28,.,CASRGEREYNEQFF,TGTGCCAGCAGGGGCGAGCGGGAATACAATGAGCAGTTCTTC
TRBJ2-7,TRBD1,TRBV30,.,CAWGQGPYTYEQYF,TGTGCCTGGGGACAGGGGCCCTATACCTACGAGCAGTACTTC
TRBJ1-5,.,TRBV21-1,.,CASSKARQGGQPQHF,TGTGCCAGCAGCAAAGCGAGACAGGGTGGGCAGCCCCAGCATTTT
TRBJ1-1,.,TRBV19,.,CASSNLRVPTEAFF,TGTGCCAGTAGTAACCTCCGTGTCCCCACTGAAGCTTTCTTT
TRBJ2-1,.,TRBV28,.,CASSPLAGVYNEQFF,TGTGCCAGCAGCCCCCTAGCTGGGGTCTACAATGAGCAGTTCTTC
TRBJ1-4,.,TRBV7-2,once,CASSPPGDEKLFF,TGTGCCAGCAGCCCCCCTGGAGATGAAAAACTGTTTTTT
TRBJ1-5,.,TRBV21-1,.,CASSSQGAHNQPQHF,TGTGCCAGCAGCTCCCAGGGTGCGCACAATCAGCCCCAGCATTTT
TRBJ1-1,.,TRBV5-4,.,CASSRGGYVEAFF,TGTGCCAGCAGCCGGGGGGGGTACGTTGAAGCTTTCTTT
TRBJ2-2,.,TRBV21-1,.,CASTVRQGHPRGTGELFF,TGTGCCAGCACCGTCCGGCAGGGCCACCCGCGGGGCACCGGGGAGCTGTTTTTT
TRBJ2-5,.,TRBV7-9,.,CASNPSGPKGETQYF,TGTGCCAGCAACCCATCTGGGCCCAAGGGTGAGACCCAGTACTTC
TRBJ2-1,.,TRBV4-1,.,CASSQDTGGEGEEQFF,TGCGCCAGCAGCCAAGATACTGGCGGGGAGGGGGAGGAGCAGTTCTTC
TRBJ2-2,.,TRBV9,.,CASSVGHSGELFF,TGTGCCAGCAGCGTAGGACACTCCGGGGAGCTGTTTTTT
TRBJ1-1,.,TRBV5-1,.,CASSLGAANTEAFF,TGCGCCAGCAGCTTGGGAGCTGCGAACACTGAAGCTTTCTTT
TRBJ2-2,TRBD2,TRBV7-9,once,CASLAGRDTGELFF,TGTGCCAGCTTGGCAGGGAGGGACACCGGGGAGCTGTTTTTT
TRBJ2-2,.,TRBV19,.,CATRTRSNTGELFF,TGTGCCACCCGGACACGCAGCAACACCGGGGAGCTGTTTTTT
TRBJ1-4,.,TRBV27,.,CASSPQGTNEKLFF,TGTGCCAGCAGTCCCCAGGGGACTAATGAAAAACTGTTTTTT
TRBJ2-3,TRBD2,TRBV11-2,many,CASSLGRRESQGDTQYF,TGTGCCAGCAGCTTAGGCCGGCGGGAGAGCCAGGGAGATACGCAGTATTTT
TRBJ2-1,TRBD1,TRBV7-6,.,CASSLGQGALNEQFF,TGTGCCAGCAGCTTAGGACAGGGGGCGCTCAATGAGCAGTTCTTC
TRBJ2-7,TRBD1,TRBV7-2,.,CASSRARYTGVGEQYF,TGTGCCAGCAGCCGCGCCCGATACACAGGGGTGGGGGAGCAGTACTTC
TRBJ2-5,.,TRBV10-3,.,CAIRASLGETQYF,TGTGCCATCAGGGCGTCCTTGGGGGAGACCCAGTACTTC
TRBJ1-5,TRBD1,TRBV7-9,many,CASSPDRGNQPQHF,TGTGCCAGCAGCCCGGACAGGGGCAATCAGCCCCAGCATTTT
TRBJ2-2,.,TRBV7-9,.,CASSEDADTGELFF,TGTGCCAGCAGCGAGGACGCCGACACCGGGGAGCTGTTTTTT
TRBJ2-1,TRBD2,TRBV10-2,.,CASTLAGGRFGEQFF,TGCGCCAGCACCTTAGCGGGGGGGCGGTTTGGTGAGCAGTTCTTC
TRBJ2-1,.,TRBV27,.,CASSSATGWGYNEQFF,TGTGCCAGCAGTTCTGCGACCGGTTGGGGTTACAATGAGCAGTTCTTC
TRBJ2-5,TRBD2,TRBV11-2,.,CASSPRGVEGETQYF,TGTGCCAGCAGCCCCCGGGGGGTGGAAGGGGAGACCCAGTACTTC
TRBJ1-6,TRBD1,TRBV5-1,.,CASSPGQDTYNSPLHF,TGCGCCAGCAGCCCAGGACAGGACACGTATAATTCACCCCTCCACTTT
TRBJ2-7,.,TRBV5-1,.,CASSADPAGYEQYF,TGCGCCAGCAGCGCGGACCCTGCGGGCTACGAGCAGTACTTC
TRBJ1-1,TRBD1,TRBV7-2,.,CASSLAVRGAFF,TGTGCCAGCAGCTTAGCGGTCAGGGGGGCTTTCTTT
TRBJ1-3,.,TRBV2,few,CASSEGSSGNTIYF,TGTGCCAGCAGTGAGGGCAGCTCTGGAAACACCATATATTTT
TRBJ2-1,TRBD2,TRBV2,.,CASRAGASFGEQFF,TGTGCCAGCAGGGCGGGAGCTAGTTTTGGTGAGCAGTTCTTC
TRBJ1-3,.,TRBV27,.,CASSIRLGDTIYF,TGTGCCAGCAGTATACGCCTAGGAGACACCATATATTTT
TRBJ2-1,.,TRBV18,.,CASSPWAPNNEQFF,TGTGCCAGCTCACCATGGGCGCCCAACAATGAGCAGTTCTTC
TRBJ1-4,TRBD1,TRBV5-4,.,CASSLTGQGFGWTNEKLFF,TGTGCCAGCAGCTTGACTGGACAGGGTTTCGGTTGGACTAATGAAAAACTGTTTTTT
TRBJ1-4,TRBD1,TRBV29-1,.,CSARDRKDEKLFF,TGCAGCGCCAGGGACAGGAAGGATGAAAAACTGTTTTTT
TRBJ1-4,.,TRBV28,.,CASSETGSREKLFF,TGTGCCAGCAGTGAAACAGGGTCCAGGGAAAAACTGTTTTTT
TRBJ2-2,.,TRBV10-3,.,CAISSNRDTGELFF,TGTGCCATCAGTTCCAACCGAGACACCGGGGAGCTGTTTTTT
TRBJ2-3,.,TRBV6-5,.,CASRKGHSTDTQYF,TGTGCCAGCAGAAAGGGACACAGCACAGATACGCAGTATTTT
TRBJ2-6,.,TRBV9,.,CASSVAPPSGANVLTF,TGTGCCAGCAGCGTAGCCCCCCCTTCTGGGGCCAACGTCCTGACTTTC
TRBJ1-4,.,TRBV7-2,.,CASSLARTVATNEKLFF,TGTGCCAGCAGCTTAGCGCGGACAGTTGCAACTAATGAAAAACTGTTTTTT
TRBJ2-7,.,TRBV21-1,.,CASSATRTGRPYEQYF,TGTGCCAGCAGCGCAACACGGACAGGGCGGCCCTACGAGCAGTACTTC
TRBJ1-1,.,TRBV6-6,.,CASSYLGPRGSTEAFF,TGTGCCAGCAGTTACTTGGGCCCTCGGGGAAGCACTGAAGCTTTCTTT
TRBJ2-1,TRBD2,TRBV4-1,.,CASSPYGTSGGELNEQFF,TGCGCCAGCAGCCCTTACGGGACTAGCGGGGGGGAACTCAATGAGCAGTTCTTC
TRBJ1-4,.,TRBV2,.,CASTLSQANEKLFF,TGTGCCAGCACCCTCTCCCAGGCTAATGAAAAACTGTTTTTT